This T cell receptor beta chain was observed in a study of metastatic and nonmetastatic thyroid tumors. This clone showed up just a few times. The entire patient cohort was treatment-naive prior to thyroid surgery. TCRdb re-analyzed the PCR reads through MiXCR. The sample holds several thousand clones, about 32% seen once. The germline V gene encodes CDR1 MNHNS and CDR2 SASEGT. CDR3 length: 13 amino acids. The V and J ends lost 11 bases and 3 bases respectively, with 14 bases between them. The clonotype was recovered from a male donor with papillary thyroid cancer or a benign thyroid nodule (not recorded which). Some clones in this sample may be carry-over from other donors' samples. The V call is TRBV6-1, the J call TRBJ2-1; D possibly corresponds to TRBD1 (5 bases). What was sequenced was adjacent normal tissue. The CDR3 DNA follows: TGTGCCGGCCGTGAACAGGACTACAATGAGCAGTTCTTC. Translation gives CAGREQDYNEQFF.